This TCR beta chain was sequenced for a study of T cell repertoires in cytomegalovirus infection. About the research overall: Matching HLA type and CMV infection were both indicated by public TCR beta signatures.

TCRdb re-derived calls from the reads in MiXCR, one entry per CDR3 protein. The data hold roughly 500,000 distinct CDR3 sequences, with approximately 15% observed a single time. This clonotype was detected ten times or more. The CDR3 extends over 15 amino acids. Deletions cut 0 bases from V and 3 bases from J, with 11 bases between. Germline lookup yields CDR1 MGHRA and CDR2 YSYEKL. The V and J genes are TRBV4-1 and TRBJ2-5; TRBD1 is a possible D gene (5 bases). The sequenced material came from CD8+ T cells from PBMCs. The TCR originated in a human donor in good health (CMV status not recorded). Some clones in this sample may be carry-over from other donors' samples. The DNA for the CDR3 is TGCGCCAGCAGCCAAGATAGGGGCACTAAAGAGACCCAGTACTTC. Its translation is CASSQDRGTKETQYF.